This TCR beta chain originates from a study of cytomegalovirus exposure and HLA in healthy donors (dated by TCRdb to between 2016 and 2019). As for the study more broadly: An earlier analysis of approximately 590 of the donors reported 250 to 300 Gb of sequence data and 100 million to 140 million unique TCR beta sequences from about 200 million T cells. Rather than drawing on any new phenotypic data, the later analysis identified candidate immune exposures from TCR beta sequences and the way those sequences occurred across donors. An early release that covered about 640 HLA-typed donors contained about 300 gigabases of sequencing data and 80 million or so unique TCR sequences. Typing coverage varied by locus: 629-630 donors for A, B, C, DRB1 and DQB1; approximately 500 for DQA1; around 610 for DPA1; roughly 450 for DPB1. In addition to the first cohort of around 670 subjects, a separate validation cohort of 100 to 150 different subjects was used. HLA typing covered class I and class II loci at four-digit resolution. A later genetic analysis used genome-wide SNP genotypes for about three fifths of the 666 donors, treating that subset as a discovery cohort. The study profiled the T cell repertoires of under 850 subjects by immunosequencing and related them to cytomegalovirus serostatus. Every discovery cohort repertoire had been produced on one sequencing platform. To predict cytomegalovirus infection status, the study combined high-throughput TCR immunosequencing, statistical association of individual TCRs with disease status, and machine learning. The genetic ancestry cluster associated with self-reported Caucasian donors included 70% to 85% of the approximately 410 genotyped donors. An earlier analysis of 587 of the donors used high-throughput TCR beta sequencing to judge whether each TCR beta V gene segment behaved as functional or pseudogenic. Four or five DR-DQ haplotypes were handled as single units for association and clustering because linkage in the cohort was strong. The study was designed to test whether signatures of past pathogen exposure could be identified by cataloging public T cell receptors. To study patterns of TCR occurrence, a later analysis re-analyzed previously published TCR beta repertoires from under 750 donors and added high-resolution HLA genotyping. Donor age, sex, ethnicity and CMV serostatus were collected together with the repertoire data. Among over 350 genotyped donors of the cohort, an average of approximately 250,000 unique TCR beta nucleotide sequences were sequenced per donor, around a sixth of them non-productive.

The cohort comprised fewer than 750 healthy bone marrow donors. At the time of sampling, every cohort member was nominally healthy, though immune exposures that went unrecorded were likely present. The donor tested CMV seronegative and was one of the 352 seronegative cohort members. Each donor provided a peripheral blood sample, and peripheral blood mononuclear cells were used for TCR beta sequencing. The Qiagen DNeasy Blood Extraction Kit was used to extract genomic DNA from the blood cell samples. Findings and caveats that apply to the study as a whole: The only immune exposure information available for the cohort was CMV serostatus. A later analysis found that HLA-associated TCR beta chains were more clonally expanded and had lower generation probabilities than equally common non-associated chains. In a later analysis, TCR association rates were found to vary across HLA loci, with the most associated TCRs seen for DRB1 alleles and the fewest for HLA-C alleles. A further reported finding was that TCR beta sequences accurately predicted the HLA-A and HLA-B alleles for most subjects in the first cohort. Because HLA typing was unavailable for some donors at each locus, only the typed subset was used in association tests. A total of about 150 TCR beta chains were listed by the study as associated with cytomegalovirus. Most TCR sequences were seen in very few donors, while some public TCRs were found in many individuals. Seventeen rarely observed V segments, including chromosome 9 orphons, were excluded from the earlier analysis of about 600 of the donors because counts were too low. An association between a missense DCLRE1C variant and V-gene and J-gene trimming of TCR beta chains was found in a later genetic analysis and replicated in an independent cohort. Broadly in line with IMGT annotations, most TCR beta V segments showed up in productive rearrangements about 87% or about 30% of the time in an earlier analysis of around 600 of the donors. When HLA alleles, especially DR and DQ, strongly co-occurred, attributing TCR associations to individual alleles was difficult. A few of the identified cytomegalovirus-associated TCR beta chains were confirmed in vitro to be specific for cytomegalovirus antigens. In a later genetic analysis, fewer N-insertions in productive TCRs were reported among donors in an Asian-associated ancestry cluster than the approximately 670-donor mean. Specific HLA alleles were associated with over 15,000 TCR beta sequences at a false discovery rate of 0.05 in a later analysis. In this cohort, only TCR beta chains were sequenced, and detectable features were limited by the absence of alpha or paired-chain data. Roughly uniform sequencing depth across donors was assumed in presence/absence analyses, although this assumption may not hold. According to a later analysis, parvovirus B19, influenza, CMV and Epstein-Barr virus appeared linked to several top co-occurrence clusters. In both the original and validation cohorts, the classifier was reported to diagnose cytomegalovirus status with high specificity and sensitivity. A cluster of highly shared sequence variants was judged likely to represent a technical artifact of the sequencing pipeline. The authors suggested that the approach could potentially be generalized to other disease states and immunological phenotypes. Some IMGT-functional V segments, including TRBV6-2 and TRBV6-3, could not be told apart with the 87-base-pair reads, so those segments were excluded. Correlated functional status among segregating V segments might reflect linkage disequilibrium, but an unknown experimental factor could not be ruled out. A later analysis found that most CMV-associated TCR beta chains appeared HLA-restricted, with HLA associations seemingly driven largely by CMV exposure.

Based on the germline V gene (reference sequence), the CDR1 and CDR2 sequences are SEHNR and FQNEAQ. Relative to germline, V is missing 5 bases and J is missing 7 bases, with 18 bases of the junction outside any gene match. The CDR3 goes from the cysteine to the phenylalanine over 18 residues. Of the read, only the CDR3 DNA is kept; its 54 bases are in frame from base 1. Concerning this clone itself: What this receptor recognizes is not known. No quality values exist for individual bases; no much larger clone is one base distant.

The library was generated by the immunoSEQ multiplex PCR assay. The multiplex PCR relied on a mix of 60 forward primers for TCR Vbeta segments and 13 reverse primers for TCR Jbeta segments. Amplification of the CDR3 region of rearranged TCR beta genes was performed with a multiplex PCR assay on genomic DNA. The amplified TCR beta libraries were sequenced on the Illumina HiSeq System as 87-base-pair reads. As for the original processing: A later analysis tallied 70 million to 100 million unique TCR beta chains across the 610 or so repertoires, and some 10 million of those chains were shared by two or more donors. Raw reads were error-corrected and collapsed into unique sequences with a nearest-neighbor algorithm that merged closely related sequences to remove PCR and sequencing errors. Alignment of CDR3 sequences to IMGT reference sequences was used to assign V, D and J gene segments. For a sequence to be retained, a match of at least six nucleotides was required to both a V gene segment and a J gene segment. Rearrangements were called productive when the CDR3 lacked stop codons and stayed in frame with V and J; all others were non-productive. CDR3 was defined by IMGT convention, running from the second conserved V-encoded cysteine to the conserved J-encoded phenylalanine. In an earlier analysis of just under 600 of the donors, sequences lacking an unambiguous match to a single V gene segment were excluded. In an earlier analysis of 500 to 750 of the donors, V segments were called functional above 56.7% productive rearrangements and were called segregating when the between-donor standard deviation exceeded 5%. A statistical classification framework was developed to diagnose cytomegalovirus status using the catalog of TCR beta chain sequences. V and J gene assignment, in a later analysis, came from comparing TCR nucleotide sequences with IMGT/GENE-DB human TR gene sequences. A later analysis assigned CDR3 sequences and most-parsimonious VDJ recombination scenarios with the TCRdist pipeline. In a later analysis, every TCR beta chain was defined by the combination of its CDR3 amino acid sequence and its V-gene family, and reads without a unique V-gene family were dropped. In a later analysis, 450 to 600 highly shared, low-generation-probability nucleotide sequences were removed to address suspected cross-contamination and a sequencing artifact. In a later analysis, a clonal expansion index was calculated for each public chain from normalized within-repertoire ranks of inferred template counts. In a later analysis, generation probabilities were computed using a VDJ recombination model fitted to out-of-frame rearrangements, and the results were checked against IGoR. A later analysis scored TCR-TCR, TCR-HLA and TCR-CMV co-occurrence with hypergeometric tests, applying a repertoire-size bias correction to TCR pairs. A later analysis estimated false discovery rates by permuting HLA or CMV assignments 20 times. In a later analysis, co-occurring TCRs were grouped using DBSCAN, with TCRdist sequence similarity added in when clustering inside HLA-allele-positive subsets. Repertoires with fewer than 30,000 or more than 120,000 public chains, plus five repertoires with anomalous nucleotide sharing, were excluded from co-occurrence clustering. TCRdb's version of the immuneACCESS table is confined to in-frame rearrangements and falls short of the full clone set. An unresolved V gene accounts for under half of the shortfall where checked; the remainder is of unknown origin. V, J and clone size were drawn from that table, and D and trimming were deduced from the DNA. Recorded for this sample are more than 95,000 clones; approximately 64% of them occurred a single time. Approximately 3.5% of the sample belongs to the ten largest clones.

Recombination connected TRBV7-9 to TRBJ2-4, with TRBD1 identical over 9 junction bases. The receptor's source is a woman aged 45-59 years in good health and CMV-seronegative. Sequenced sample: PBMCs. This receptor carries the CDR3 CASSVVFSDRGGKNIQYF. The DNA reads TGTGCCAGCAGCGTAGTATTTTCGGACAGGGGTGGGAAGAACATTCAGTACTTC.